The rows below give T cell receptor beta chains drawn from one sample of a study of regulatory T cells in long-lasting Graves disease. TCRdb processed the multiplex PCR reads anew with MiXCR; each CDR3 protein has one entry. The sample includes a few hundred thousand distinct CDR3 sequences, about 10% of them seen just once. These data are also associated with another study on T cells in Graves' hyperthyroidism and ophthalmopathy.

This material consisted of peripheral blood mononuclear cells (PBMCs), taken at new diagnosis, from a patient treated with antithyroid drugs. The receptors were sampled from a young woman with Graves disease. The CDR3 runs from the conserved cysteine through the conserved F or W. D genes are given only for firm matches. Size is stated for part of the rows, as once, few or many counts, or as a class when the clone is expanded.

clone_size: many; d_call: .; j_call: TRBJ2-2; v_call: TRBV11-3; cdr3_aa: CASSLEPINTGELFF; cdr3_nt: TGTGCCAGCAGCCTTGAACCGATAAACACCGGGGAGCTGTTTTTT
clone_size: many; d_call: TRBD1; j_call: TRBJ2-2; v_call: TRBV12-3/TRBV12-4; cdr3_aa: CASSFERGRAGELFF; cdr3_nt: TGTGCCAGCAGTTTCGAGAGGGGGCGCGCCGGGGAGCTGTTTTTT
clone_size: many; d_call: TRBD1; j_call: TRBJ2-2; v_call: TRBV5-1; cdr3_aa: CASTRTGVFTGELFF; cdr3_nt: TGCGCCAGCACCCGGACAGGGGTTTTCACCGGGGAGCTGTTTTTT
clone_size: many; d_call: .; j_call: TRBJ2-2; v_call: TRBV28; cdr3_aa: CASTLETPGELFF; cdr3_nt: TGTGCCAGCACCCTTGAAACACCCGGGGAGCTGTTTTTT
clone_size: few; d_call: .; j_call: TRBJ2-5; v_call: TRBV3-1; cdr3_aa: CASSHPSLGGEGETQYF; cdr3_nt: TGTGCCAGCAGCCACCCATCCCTGGGGGGCGAGGGAGAGACCCAGTACTTC
clone_size: many; d_call: .; j_call: TRBJ1-1; v_call: TRBV12-3/TRBV12-4; cdr3_aa: CASSLVNTEAFF; cdr3_nt: TGTGCCAGCAGTTTAGTTAACACTGAAGCTTTCTTT
clone_size: .; d_call: TRBD1; j_call: TRBJ2-6; v_call: TRBV24-1; cdr3_aa: CATSGQGRSGANVLTF; cdr3_nt: TGTGCCACCAGTGGACAGGGGAGGTCTGGGGCCAACGTCCTGACTTTC
clone_size: many; d_call: TRBD2; j_call: TRBJ2-7; v_call: TRBV11-2; cdr3_aa: CASSLEGLAGSYEQYF; cdr3_nt: TGTGCCAGCAGCTTAGAGGGACTAGCGGGATCCTACGAGCAGTACTTC
clone_size: .; d_call: .; j_call: TRBJ2-5; v_call: TRBV20-1; cdr3_aa: CSARGPRGGTQYF; cdr3_nt: TGCAGTGCTAGGGGGCCGAGGGGAGGGACCCAGTACTTC
clone_size: many; d_call: .; j_call: TRBJ2-1; v_call: TRBV12-3/TRBV12-4; cdr3_aa: CASNLRQAGNEQFF; cdr3_nt: TGTGCCAGCAATCTACGGCAGGCGGGCAATGAGCAGTTCTTC
clone_size: few; d_call: .; j_call: TRBJ2-3; v_call: TRBV27; cdr3_aa: CASSTWATDTQYF; cdr3_nt: TGTGCCAGCAGTACTTGGGCCACAGATACGCAGTATTTT
clone_size: .; d_call: .; j_call: TRBJ2-1; v_call: TRBV19; cdr3_aa: CASSIRGTHNPYNEQFF; cdr3_nt: TGTGCCAGTAGTATTCGGGGGACGCACAACCCCTACAATGAGCAGTTCTTC
clone_size: many; d_call: .; j_call: TRBJ2-5; v_call: TRBV2; cdr3_aa: CASSRATQETQYF; cdr3_nt: TGTGCCAGCAGCAGGGCTACCCAAGAGACCCAGTACTTC
clone_size: many; d_call: .; j_call: TRBJ1-1; v_call: TRBV12-3/TRBV12-4; cdr3_aa: CASSSVGFTEAFF; cdr3_nt: TGTGCCAGCAGTTCTGTGGGGTTCACTGAAGCTTTCTTT
clone_size: many; d_call: .; j_call: TRBJ2-1; v_call: TRBV29-1; cdr3_aa: CSVTPGDSSYNEQFF; cdr3_nt: TGCAGCGTTACACCGGGGGACTCCTCCTACAATGAGCAGTTCTTC
clone_size: many; d_call: .; j_call: TRBJ2-1; v_call: TRBV19; cdr3_aa: CASSMGEVRYNEQFF; cdr3_nt: TGTGCCAGTAGTATGGGAGAGGTACGGTACAATGAGCAGTTCTTC
clone_size: few; d_call: TRBD1; j_call: TRBJ1-2; v_call: TRBV5-4; cdr3_aa: CASSLFDREDYGYTF; cdr3_nt: TGTGCCAGCAGCCTATTTGACAGGGAGGACTATGGCTACACCTTC
clone_size: many; d_call: .; j_call: TRBJ2-3; v_call: TRBV20-1; cdr3_aa: CSARDIKRGGGTDTQYF; cdr3_nt: TGCAGTGCTAGAGATATCAAGAGGGGGGGCGGCACAGATACGCAGTATTTT
clone_size: few; d_call: .; j_call: TRBJ2-4; v_call: TRBV5-1; cdr3_aa: CASSFQEGAKNIQYF; cdr3_nt: TGCGCCAGCAGCTTTCAGGAGGGGGCCAAAAACATTCAGTACTTC
clone_size: many; d_call: TRBD1; j_call: TRBJ2-2; v_call: TRBV7-6; cdr3_aa: CASSSGQGNTGELFF; cdr3_nt: TGTGCCAGCAGCTCCGGACAGGGGAACACCGGGGAGCTGTTTTTT
clone_size: many; d_call: .; j_call: TRBJ1-3; v_call: TRBV12-3/TRBV12-4; cdr3_aa: CASGILLSGNTIYF; cdr3_nt: TGTGCCAGCGGGATTCTTCTCTCTGGAAACACCATATATTTT
clone_size: many; d_call: .; j_call: TRBJ2-6; v_call: TRBV6-1; cdr3_aa: CASSRTDSGANVLTF; cdr3_nt: TGTGCCAGCAGCAGAACAGACTCTGGGGCCAACGTCCTGACTTTC
clone_size: many; d_call: .; j_call: TRBJ1-2; v_call: TRBV18; cdr3_aa: CASSPKYRDPDYGYTF; cdr3_nt: TGTGCCAGCTCACCCAAGTACAGGGACCCGGACTATGGCTACACCTTC
clone_size: .; d_call: TRBD2; j_call: TRBJ2-5; v_call: TRBV7-2; cdr3_aa: CASSLERGFKTQYF; cdr3_nt: TGTGCCAGCAGCTTAGAGCGGGGGTTTAAGACCCAGTACTTC
clone_size: many; d_call: TRBD2; j_call: TRBJ2-1; v_call: TRBV7-3; cdr3_aa: CASSSQTIAGGLLFF; cdr3_nt: TGTGCCAGCAGCTCACAAACCATAGCGGGAGGGCTTCTTTTCTTC
clone_size: many; d_call: .; j_call: TRBJ1-2; v_call: TRBV6-5; cdr3_aa: CASSYSSSGLYGYTF; cdr3_nt: TGTGCCAGCAGTTACTCGAGTTCCGGACTCTATGGCTACACCTTC
clone_size: .; d_call: TRBD2; j_call: TRBJ2-1; v_call: TRBV24-1; cdr3_aa: CATSDPIPPAGIGYNGQFF; cdr3_nt: TGTGCCACCAGTGACCCCATTCCCCCAGCGGGGATAGGATACAATGGGCAGTTCTTC
clone_size: .; d_call: TRBD2; j_call: TRBJ2-5; v_call: TRBV20-1; cdr3_aa: CSASISGGAGETQYF; cdr3_nt: TGCAGTGCTAGTATTAGCGGGGGAGCGGGGGAGACCCAGTACTTC
clone_size: many; d_call: TRBD2; j_call: TRBJ2-1; v_call: TRBV10-3; cdr3_aa: CAIRPYSGRALTISSYNEQFF; cdr3_nt: TGTGCCATCCGGCCATATAGCGGGAGGGCCCTTACAATTAGTTCCTACAATGAGCAGTTCTTC
clone_size: few; d_call: TRBD2; j_call: TRBJ2-2; v_call: TRBV20-1; cdr3_aa: CSAPSPGTSRNTGELFF; cdr3_nt: TGCAGTGCTCCATCTCCCGGGACTAGTCGTAACACCGGGGAGCTGTTTTTT
clone_size: many; d_call: .; j_call: TRBJ1-2; v_call: TRBV20-1; cdr3_aa: CSATDTGTSIYGYTF; cdr3_nt: TGCAGTGCTACTGACACCGGGACATCGATCTATGGCTACACCTTC
clone_size: many; d_call: TRBD1; j_call: TRBJ1-1; v_call: TRBV27; cdr3_aa: CASSFYRGTEAFF; cdr3_nt: TGTGCCAGCAGTTTTTACAGGGGAACTGAAGCTTTCTTT
clone_size: many; d_call: TRBD2; j_call: TRBJ2-1; v_call: TRBV20-1; cdr3_aa: CSAKLAGGYNEQFF; cdr3_nt: TGCAGTGCTAAACTAGCGGGGGGATACAATGAGCAGTTCTTC
clone_size: few; d_call: .; j_call: TRBJ1-4; v_call: TRBV4-1; cdr3_aa: CASSQDSMRTSNEKLFF; cdr3_nt: TGCGCCAGCAGCCAAGACTCAATGCGGACCTCTAATGAAAAACTGTTTTTT
clone_size: many; d_call: .; j_call: TRBJ2-3; v_call: TRBV20-1; cdr3_aa: CSARGWNTQYF; cdr3_nt: TGCAGTGCTAGAGGGTGGAATACGCAGTATTTT
clone_size: few; d_call: .; j_call: TRBJ2-1; v_call: TRBV13; cdr3_aa: CASSSGRSYNEQFF; cdr3_nt: TGTGCCAGCAGCTCAGGGAGATCCTACAATGAGCAGTTCTTC